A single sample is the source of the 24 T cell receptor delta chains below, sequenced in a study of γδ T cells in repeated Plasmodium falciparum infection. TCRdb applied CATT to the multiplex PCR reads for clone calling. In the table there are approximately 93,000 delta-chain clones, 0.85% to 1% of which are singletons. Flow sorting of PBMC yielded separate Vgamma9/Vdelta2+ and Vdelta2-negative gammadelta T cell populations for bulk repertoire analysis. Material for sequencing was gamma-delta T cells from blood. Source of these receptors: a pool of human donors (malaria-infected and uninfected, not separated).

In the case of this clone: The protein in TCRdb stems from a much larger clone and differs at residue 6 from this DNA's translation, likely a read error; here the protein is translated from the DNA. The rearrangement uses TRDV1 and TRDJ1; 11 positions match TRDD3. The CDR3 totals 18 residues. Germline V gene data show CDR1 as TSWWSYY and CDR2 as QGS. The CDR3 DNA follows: TGTGCCCTTGGGGAACACCCATACTGGGGGATAGTCCTCGATAAACTCATCTTT. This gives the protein CALGEHPYWGIVLDKLIF.

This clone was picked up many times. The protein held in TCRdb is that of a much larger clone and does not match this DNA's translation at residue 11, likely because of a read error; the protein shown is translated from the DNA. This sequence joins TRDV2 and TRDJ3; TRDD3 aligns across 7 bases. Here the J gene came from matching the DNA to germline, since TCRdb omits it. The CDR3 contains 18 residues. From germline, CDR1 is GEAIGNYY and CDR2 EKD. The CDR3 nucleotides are TGTGCCTGTGACACGCTGGGGATAAGCTCCCGGGACACCCGACAGATGTTTTTC. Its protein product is CACDTLGISSRDTRQMFF.

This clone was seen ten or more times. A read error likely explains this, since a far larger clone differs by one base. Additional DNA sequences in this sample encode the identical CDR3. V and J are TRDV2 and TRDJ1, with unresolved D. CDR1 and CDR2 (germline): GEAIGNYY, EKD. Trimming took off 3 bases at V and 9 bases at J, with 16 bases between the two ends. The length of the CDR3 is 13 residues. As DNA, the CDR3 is TGTGCCTGTGACGTCCGGCGGGTCCCCGAACTCATCTTT. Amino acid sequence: CACDVRRVPELIF.

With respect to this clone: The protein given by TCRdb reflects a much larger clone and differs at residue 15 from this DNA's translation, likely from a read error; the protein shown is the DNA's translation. The chain's CDR3 is CACDLGLPELGIYTGKLIF. DNA for the CDR3: TGTGCCTGTGACCTTGGCCTTCCCGAACTGGGGATCTACACCGGTAAACTCATCTTT. The chain uses TRDV2 and TRDJ1; a weak D match, TRDD3 (7 bases). Because TCRdb records no J gene, it was assigned here through a match of the DNA to germline. The CDR3 runs to 19 residues. CDR1 is GEAIGNYY, CDR2 EKD, per germline.

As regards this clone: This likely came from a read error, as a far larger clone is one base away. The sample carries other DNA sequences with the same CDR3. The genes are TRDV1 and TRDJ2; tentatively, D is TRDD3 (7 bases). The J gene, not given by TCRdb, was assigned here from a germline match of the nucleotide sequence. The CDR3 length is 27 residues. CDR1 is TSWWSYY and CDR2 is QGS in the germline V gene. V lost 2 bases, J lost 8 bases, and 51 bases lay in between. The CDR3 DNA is TGTGCTCTTGGGGAAAGCGGATCATTCCTAAGGAGGGGGATGGGGGGATCGAGGCCCGATGAGGCGGCACAACTCTTCTTT. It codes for CALGESGSFLRRGMGGSRPDEAAQLFF.

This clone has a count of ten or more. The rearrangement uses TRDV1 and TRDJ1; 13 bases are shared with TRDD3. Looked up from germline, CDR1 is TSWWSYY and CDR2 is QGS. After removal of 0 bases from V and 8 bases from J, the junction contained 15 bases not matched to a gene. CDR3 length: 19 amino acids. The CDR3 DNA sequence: TGTGCTCTTGGGGAACTGTTTGACTTCCCCACTGGGGGATACGCCAAACTCATCTTT. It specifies CALGELFDFPTGGYAKLIF.

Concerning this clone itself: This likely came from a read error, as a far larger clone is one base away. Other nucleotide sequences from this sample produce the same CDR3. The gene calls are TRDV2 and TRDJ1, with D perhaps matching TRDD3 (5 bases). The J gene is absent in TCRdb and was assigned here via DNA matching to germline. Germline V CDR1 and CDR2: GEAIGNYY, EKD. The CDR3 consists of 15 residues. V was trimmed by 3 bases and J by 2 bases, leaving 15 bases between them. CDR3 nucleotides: TGTGCCTGTGACGCCTTACTAGGGGGGACCGATAAACTCATCTTT. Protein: CACDALLGGTDKLIF.

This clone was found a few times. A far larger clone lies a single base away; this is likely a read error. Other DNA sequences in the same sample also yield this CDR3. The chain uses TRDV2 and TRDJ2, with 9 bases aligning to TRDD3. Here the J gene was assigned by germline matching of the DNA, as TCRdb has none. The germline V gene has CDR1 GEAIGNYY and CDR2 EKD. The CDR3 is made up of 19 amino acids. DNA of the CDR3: TGTGCCTGTGACACGGTCGCGGCTGGGGGATCATCTTTGACAGCGCAACTCTTCTTT. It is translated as CACDTVAAGGSSLTAQLFF.

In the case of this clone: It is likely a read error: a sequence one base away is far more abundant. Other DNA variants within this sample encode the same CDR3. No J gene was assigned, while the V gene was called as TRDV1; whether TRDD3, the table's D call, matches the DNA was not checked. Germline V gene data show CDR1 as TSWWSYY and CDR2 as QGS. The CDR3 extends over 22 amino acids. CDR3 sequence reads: CALGEFRLPTGDTETYTDKLIF. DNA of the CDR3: TGTGCTCTTGGGGAATTTAGGCTTCCTACCGGGGATACGGAAACCTACACCGATAAGCTCATCTTT.

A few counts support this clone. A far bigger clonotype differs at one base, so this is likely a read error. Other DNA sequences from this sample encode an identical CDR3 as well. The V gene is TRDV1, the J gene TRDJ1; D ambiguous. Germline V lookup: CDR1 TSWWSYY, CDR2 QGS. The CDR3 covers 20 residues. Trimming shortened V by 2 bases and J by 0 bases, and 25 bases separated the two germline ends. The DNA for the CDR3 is TGTGCTCTTGGGGAAAGGCAAACCCCAGGAGTACTTCTCCACACCGATAAACTCATCTTT. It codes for CALGERQTPGVLLHTDKLIF.

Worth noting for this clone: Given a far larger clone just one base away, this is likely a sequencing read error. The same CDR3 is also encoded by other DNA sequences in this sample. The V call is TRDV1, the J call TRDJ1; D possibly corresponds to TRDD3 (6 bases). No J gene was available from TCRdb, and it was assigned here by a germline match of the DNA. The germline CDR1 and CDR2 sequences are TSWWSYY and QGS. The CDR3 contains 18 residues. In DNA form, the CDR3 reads TGTGCTCTTGGGGACGCCCCCGGAGGGGGACAGTACACCGACAAACTCATCTTT. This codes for CALGDAPGGGQYTDKLIF.

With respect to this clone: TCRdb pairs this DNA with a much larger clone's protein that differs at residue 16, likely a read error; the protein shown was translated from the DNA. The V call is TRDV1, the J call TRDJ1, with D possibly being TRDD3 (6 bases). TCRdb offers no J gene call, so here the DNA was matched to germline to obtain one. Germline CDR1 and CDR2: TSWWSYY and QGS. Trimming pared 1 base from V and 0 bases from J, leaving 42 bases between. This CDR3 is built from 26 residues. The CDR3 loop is CALGEPLGSPNPTGHACPRDTDKLIF. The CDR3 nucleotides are TGTGCTCTTGGGGAACCACTCGGTTCCCCTAACCCTACTGGGCATGCTTGTCCGCGGGACACCGATAAACTCATCTTT.

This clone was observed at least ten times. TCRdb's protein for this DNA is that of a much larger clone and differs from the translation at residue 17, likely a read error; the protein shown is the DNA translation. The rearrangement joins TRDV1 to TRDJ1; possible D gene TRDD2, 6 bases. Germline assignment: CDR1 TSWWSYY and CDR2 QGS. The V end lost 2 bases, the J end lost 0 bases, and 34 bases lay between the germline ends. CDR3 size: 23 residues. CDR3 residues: CALGERRILRLREYDGHTDKLIF. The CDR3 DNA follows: TGTGCTCTTGGGGAAAGGAGGATCCTACGTTTACGGGAGTACGACGGGCACACCGATAAACTCATCTTT.

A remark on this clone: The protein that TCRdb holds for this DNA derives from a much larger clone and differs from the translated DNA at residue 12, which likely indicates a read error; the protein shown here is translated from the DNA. The CDR3 DNA reads as TGTGCCTGTGACACGGTGGGAGGGGGACCCACCAATAAACTCATCTTT. This translates into CACDTVGGGPTNKLIF. The chain combines TRDV2 with TRDJ1; a weak D match, TRDD3 (6 bases). In the absence of a J gene in TCRdb, the DNA was matched to germline to assign it here. Germline values: CDR1 GEAIGNYY, CDR2 EKD. CDR3 length: 16 residues.

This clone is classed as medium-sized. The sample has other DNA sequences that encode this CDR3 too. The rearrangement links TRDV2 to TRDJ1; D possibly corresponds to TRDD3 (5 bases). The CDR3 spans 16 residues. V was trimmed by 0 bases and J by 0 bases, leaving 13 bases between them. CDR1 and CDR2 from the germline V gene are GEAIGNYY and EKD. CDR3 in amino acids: CACDTLGDQYTDKLIF. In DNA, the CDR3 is TGTGCCTGTGACACCCTCGGGGACCAGTACACCGATAAACTCATCTTT.

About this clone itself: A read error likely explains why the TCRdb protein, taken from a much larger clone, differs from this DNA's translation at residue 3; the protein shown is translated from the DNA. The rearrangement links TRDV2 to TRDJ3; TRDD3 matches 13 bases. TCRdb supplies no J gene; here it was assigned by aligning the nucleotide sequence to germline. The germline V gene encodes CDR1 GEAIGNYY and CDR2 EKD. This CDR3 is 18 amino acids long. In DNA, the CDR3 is TGTGCCTATGACCTTACTGGGGGATACGGCTGGGACACCCGACAGATGTTTTTC. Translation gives CAYDLTGGYGWDTRQMFF.

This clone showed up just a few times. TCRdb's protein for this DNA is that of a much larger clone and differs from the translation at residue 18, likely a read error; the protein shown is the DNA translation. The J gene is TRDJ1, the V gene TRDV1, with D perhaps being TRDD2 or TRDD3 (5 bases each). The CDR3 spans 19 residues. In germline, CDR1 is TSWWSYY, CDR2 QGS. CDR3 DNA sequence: TGTGCTCTTGGTGAACGGTTCCTGGCGACGGGGACCCACACCGATAAACTCACCTTT. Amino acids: CALGERFLATGTHTDKLTF.

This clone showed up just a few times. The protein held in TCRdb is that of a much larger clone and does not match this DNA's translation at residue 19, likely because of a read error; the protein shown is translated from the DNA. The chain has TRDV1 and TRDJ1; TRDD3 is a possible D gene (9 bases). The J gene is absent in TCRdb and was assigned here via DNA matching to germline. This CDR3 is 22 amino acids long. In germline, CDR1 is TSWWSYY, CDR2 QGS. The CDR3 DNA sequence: TGTGCTCTTGGGGCCTACCCTGTCGCCTTCCTAAAGTACTGGGGGAAAACCGATGAACTCATCTTT. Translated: CALGAYPVAFLKYWGKTDELIF.

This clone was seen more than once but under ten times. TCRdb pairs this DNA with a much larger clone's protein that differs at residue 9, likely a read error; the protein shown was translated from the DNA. The CDR3 sequence: CACDTVSGRYAAQLFF. The CDR3 DNA sequence: TGTGCCTGTGACACCGTGTCTGGGAGATACGCAGCACAACTCTTCTTT. The chain has TRDV2 and TRDJ2; tentatively, D is TRDD3 (6 bases). TCRdb does not report a J gene; here it was assigned by matching the DNA to germline references. The germline V gene has CDR1 GEAIGNYY and CDR2 EKD. This CDR3 region has 16 residues. The V gene lost 0 bases and the J gene lost 6 bases, with 16 bases spanning the gap.

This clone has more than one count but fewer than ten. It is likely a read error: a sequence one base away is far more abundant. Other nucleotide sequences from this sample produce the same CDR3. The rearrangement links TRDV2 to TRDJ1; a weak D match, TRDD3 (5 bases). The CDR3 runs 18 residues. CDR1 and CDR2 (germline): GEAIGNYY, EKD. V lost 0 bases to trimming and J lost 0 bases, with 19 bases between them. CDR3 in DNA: TGTGCCTGTGACACCGTCGGAACTGGAGGAACGTACACCGATAAACTCATCTTT. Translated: CACDTVGTGGTYTDKLIF.

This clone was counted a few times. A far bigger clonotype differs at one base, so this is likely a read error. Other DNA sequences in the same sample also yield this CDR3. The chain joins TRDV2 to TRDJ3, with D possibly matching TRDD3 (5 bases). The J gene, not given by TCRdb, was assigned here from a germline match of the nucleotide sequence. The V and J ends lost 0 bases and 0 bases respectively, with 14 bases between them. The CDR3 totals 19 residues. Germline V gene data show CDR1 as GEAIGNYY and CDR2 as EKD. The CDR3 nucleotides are TGTGCCTGTGACACCGGGGGGTACGATGTCTCCTGGGACACCCGACAGATGTTTTTC. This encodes CACDTGGYDVSWDTRQMFF.

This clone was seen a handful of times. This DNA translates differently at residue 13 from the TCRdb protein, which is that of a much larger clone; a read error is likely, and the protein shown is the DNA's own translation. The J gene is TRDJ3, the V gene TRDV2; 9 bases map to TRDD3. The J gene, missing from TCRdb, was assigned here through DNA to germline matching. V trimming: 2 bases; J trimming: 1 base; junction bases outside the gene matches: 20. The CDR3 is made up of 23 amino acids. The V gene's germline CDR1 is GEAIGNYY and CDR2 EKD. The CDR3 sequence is CACDNRAEKTGGPESWDTRQMFF. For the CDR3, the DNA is TGTGCCTGTGACAACCGGGCCGAAAAGACTGGGGGACCCGAGTCCTGGGACACCCGACAGATGTTTTTC.

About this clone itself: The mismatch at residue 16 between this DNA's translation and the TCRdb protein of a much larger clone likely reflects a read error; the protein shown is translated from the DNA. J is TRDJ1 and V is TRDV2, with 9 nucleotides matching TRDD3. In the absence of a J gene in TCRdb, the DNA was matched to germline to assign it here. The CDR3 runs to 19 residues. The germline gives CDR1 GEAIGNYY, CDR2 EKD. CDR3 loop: CACDTVTGGPTSYTDELIF. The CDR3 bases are TGTGCCTGTGACACCGTTACTGGGGGACCCACTTCGTACACCGATGAACTCATCTTT.

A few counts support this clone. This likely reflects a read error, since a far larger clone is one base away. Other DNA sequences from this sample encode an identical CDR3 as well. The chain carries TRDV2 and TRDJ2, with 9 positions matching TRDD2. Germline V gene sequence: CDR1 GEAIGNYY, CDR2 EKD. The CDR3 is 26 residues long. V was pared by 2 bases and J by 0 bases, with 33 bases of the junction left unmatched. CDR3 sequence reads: CACDRIPSYGAGSPMGLGALTAQLFF. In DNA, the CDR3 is TGTGCCTGTGACAGAATTCCTTCCTACGGAGCCGGGAGTCCCATGGGACTAGGAGCTTTGACAGCACAACTCTTCTTT.